This is a list of T cell receptor beta chains from one sample in a study of cytomegalovirus exposure and HLA in healthy donors. This table comes from immunoSEQ multiplex PCR, and its TCRdb copy is limited to in-frame clones, with some not included. This sample has about 130,000 clones, with around 70% found just once. The sequenced sample consisted of PBMCs. These receptors were obtained from a male donor in good health and CMV-seronegative. Both conserved end residues are part of each CDR3. Fields, in order: J gene, clone size, D gene, V gene, CDR3 DNA, CDR3 protein. A D gene is named only where the DNA matches it firmly. Size values are once, few and many counts, or a class for expanded clones, and some rows have none.

>TRBJ2-3|few|TRBD2|TRBV11-2
TGTGCCAGCAGCCCAAGGACTAGCGGCACAGATACGCAGTATTTT
CASSPRTSGTDTQYF
>TRBJ2-7|NA|NA|TRBV28
TGTGCCAGCAGTTTATATACGCCGATCACTCCCGTGGACGAGCAGTACTTC
CASSLYTPITPVDEQYF
>TRBJ2-1|NA|NA|TRBV19
TGTGCCAGTAGTATGGGGGCAGGGTGGTTCTTC
CASSMGAGWFF
>TRBJ2-2|NA|NA|TRBV27
TGTGCCAGCAGGGGCAGGGATGCGCTCCAAGAGCTGTTTTTT
CASRGRDALQELFF
>TRBJ1-2|NA|NA|TRBV28
TGTGCCAGCAGTTCACAGGTCTCGGCTGGCTACACCTTC
CASSSQVSAGYTF
>TRBJ2-3|NA|NA|TRBV4-1
TGCGCCAGCAGCCAAGACCCCCCGGCGGAGCCTAGCACAGATACGCAGTATTTT
CASSQDPPAEPSTDTQYF
>TRBJ1-2|few|NA|TRBV1
TGCACCAGCAGCCAAGATTTCAGGCAACCCGACCAGGACTATGGCTACACCTTC
CTSSQDFRQPDQDYGYTF
>TRBJ2-5|NA|TRBD2|TRBV5-1
TGCGCCAGCAGGCCCGGGACTAGCGGAGAGACCCAGTACTTC
CASRPGTSGETQYF
>TRBJ2-4|NA|NA|TRBV6-4
TGTGCCAGCAGTGACAAACAGGGTCCCAAAAACATTCAGTACTTC
CASSDKQGPKNIQYF
>TRBJ2-1|NA|TRBD2|TRBV30
TGTGCCTGGAGTCCCTATAGCGGGGGGGCCTATACCTACAATGAGCAGTTCTTC
CAWSPYSGGAYTYNEQFF
>TRBJ2-5|once|NA|TRBV11-2
TGTGCCAGCAGCCGAGGGGAGACCCAGTACTTC
CASSRGETQYF
>TRBJ2-1|NA|TRBD2|TRBV6-1
TGTGCCAGCAGTGAAGTAAAGTTAGCGGGAGGGCCTAATGAGCAGTTCTTC
CASSEVKLAGGPNEQFF
>TRBJ2-4|NA|NA|TRBV11-1
TGTGCCAGCAGCTTAGGTGGCCTAGGCCGAGCCAAAAACATTCAGTACTTC
CASSLGGLGRAKNIQYF
>TRBJ1-3|NA|NA|TRBV28
TGTGCCAGCTTGAGTAGGAGCTCTGGAAACACCACATATTTT
CASLSRSSGNTTYF
>TRBJ2-6|NA|TRBD1|TRBV28
TGTGCCAGCAGTTCCGAAAGGGACAGGGGGCCTGGGGCCAACGTCCTGACTTTC
CASSSERDRGPGANVLTF
>TRBJ1-2|NA|NA|TRBV9
TGTGCCAGCAGCGTAGGACCCGGGAACAACTATGGCTACACCTTC
CASSVGPGNNYGYTF
>TRBJ2-1|NA|NA|TRBV19
TGTGCCAGTAGTCCCACCGGGGGTCTATACAATGAGCAGTTCTTC
CASSPTGGLYNEQFF
>TRBJ2-1|NA|TRBD2|TRBV7-9
TGTGCCAGCAGCCCTACCTTGGGGGGGACCTACAATGAGCAGTTCTTC
CASSPTLGGTYNEQFF